Below are 23 T cell receptor beta chains sequenced from a single sample in a study of blood T cell repertoires in COVID-19. Clones were sequenced by immunoSEQ multiplex PCR, and TCRdb holds only the in-frame ones, with some missing. The sample lists 150,000 to 200,000 clones, around 86% occurring once. Material for sequencing was peripheral blood. The origin of the receptors is a woman in her thirties with active or convalescent COVID-19.

This clone was seen a handful of times. This chain connects TRBV12-3 or TRBV12-4 to TRBJ1-1; D call uncertain. Trimming took off 4 bases at V and 0 bases at J, with 6 bases between the two ends. This CDR3 is 13 amino acids long. The CDR3 coding sequence is TGTGCCAGCAGTTCGGGAATGAACACTGAAGCTTTCTTT. As protein: CASSSGMNTEAFF.

This clone has a single count. The rearrangement links TRBV9 to TRBJ2-7, with D uncertain. Germline CDR1 and CDR2: SGDLS and YYNGEE. V was cut by 3 bases and J by 0 bases, with 13 bases left in between. The CDR3 is made up of 15 amino acids. The CDR3 spells CASSESDTSSYEQYF. For the CDR3, the DNA is TGTGCCAGCAGCGAATCAGATACAAGCTCCTACGAGCAGTACTTC.

This chain joins TRBV19 and TRBJ2-1; TRBD2 matches at 9 bases. Trimming took 9 bases from V and 4 from J; bases not matched to a gene: 4. The CDR3 is 13 amino acids. Germline V gives CDR1 LNHDA, CDR2 SQIVND (reference sequence). CDR3 loop: CASRLAEYNEQFF. Written as DNA, the CDR3 is TGTGCCAGCAGACTAGCGGAGTACAATGAGCAGTTCTTC.

This sequence joins TRBV2 and TRBJ1-2, with D unresolved. The CDR3 has 16 residues. Germline V gene lookup returns CDR1 SNHLY and CDR2 FYNNEI. The ends were cut back, 5 bases at V and 2 bases at J, with 18 bases in the middle. CDR3: CASSRTGVPSNYGYTF. CDR3 DNA sequence: TGTGCCAGCAGTCGGACGGGAGTCCCCTCAAACTATGGCTACACCTTC. Full variable domain (rest looked up from reference TRBV2 and TRBJ1-2): EPEVTQTPSHQVTQMGQEVILRCVPISNHLYFYWYRQILGQKVEFLVSFYNNEISEKSEIFDDQFSVERPDGSNFTLKIRSTKLEDSAMYFCASSRTGVPSNYGYTFGSGTRLTVV.

The V call is TRBV28, the J call TRBJ1-2; D not certain. The germline V gene has CDR1 MDHEN and CDR2 SYDVKM. The CDR3 covers 13 residues. The germline V and J ends were trimmed by 2 bases and 8 bases, with 12 bases remaining between them. The CDR3 region has the DNA TGTGCCAGCAGTTTAGGGTGGACGGGGGGCTACACCTTC. It is translated as CASSLGWTGGYTF.

The chain carries TRBV7-6 and TRBJ2-5, with TRBD1 identical over 10 bases. The CDR3 runs 15 residues. The ends lost 5 bases at V and 5 bases at J; junction bases unmatched: 8. Germline CDR1 and CDR2: SGHVS and FNYEAQ. The CDR3 loop reads CASSPPGTGDETQYF. CDR3 bases: TGTGCCAGCAGCCCCCCCGGGACAGGGGACGAGACCCAGTACTTC.

The chain combines TRBV5-1 with TRBJ2-5; 7 positions match TRBD2. V gave up 0 bases and J gave up 1 base; unmatched junction bases: 21. The CDR3 totals 21 residues. Germline assignment: CDR1 SGHRS and CDR2 YFSETQ. The CDR3 sequence: CASSLALRSAGEQQPQETQYF. As DNA, the CDR3 is TGCGCCAGCAGCTTGGCCCTACGGTCCGCGGGAGAACAGCAACCCCAAGAGACCCAGTACTTC.

This clone was recorded once. V gene TRBV5-1 combines with J gene TRBJ2-7; 7 nucleotides match TRBD2. Germline-derived CDR1 and CDR2 are SGHRS and YFSETQ. There are 17 residues in the CDR3. Trimming took 0 bases from V and 1 from J; bases not matched to a gene: 10. The CDR3 DNA reads TGCGCCAGCAGCTTGGAGGTCGGGGGGTCTATATCCTACGAGCAGTACTTC. This encodes CASSLEVGGSISYEQYF.

The chain is built from TRBV12-3 or TRBV12-4 and TRBJ1-2; D possibly corresponds to TRBD1 (5 bases). V lost 3 bases to trimming and J lost 7 bases, with 12 bases between them. This CDR3 has 13 residues. CDR3 DNA: TGTGCCAGCAGTTTGGTCCAGGGTTCTGGCTACACCTTC. It codes for CASSLVQGSGYTF.

The chain is built from TRBV7-6 and TRBJ1-1; TRBD1 matches at 7 bases. This CDR3 contains 16 residues. The germline V gene has CDR1 SGHVS and CDR2 FNYEAQ. The J segment lost 8 bases and the V segment lost 3 bases, leaving 15 bases of the junction unmatched. The CDR3 DNA sequence: TGTGCCAGCAGCTTTCTAGACAGGGCAGACTCTAGCGAAGCTTTCTTT. Protein sequence: CASSFLDRADSSEAFF.

The CDR3 loop reads CASSQFPSGRSYNSPLHF. DNA for the CDR3: TGCGCCAGCAGTCAATTCCCCAGTGGGAGGTCCTATAATTCACCCCTCCACTTT. The genes are TRBV23-1 and TRBJ1-6; no reliable D call. TRBV23-1 is an open reading frame, and its role is uncertain. This CDR3 has 18 residues. Between the trimmed V and J ends, which lost 1 base and 1 base, there was a span of 14 bases.

The rearrangement links TRBV2 to TRBJ1-2, with D tentatively TRBD1 (5 bases). The CDR3 contains 12 residues. V gave up 4 bases and J gave up 6 bases, with 9 bases separating them. The V gene's germline CDR1 is SNHLY and CDR2 FYNNEI. CDR3 nucleotide sequence: TGTGCCAGCAGTGCGTCAGGGCATGGCTACACCTTC. Translated: CASSASGHGYTF.

V is TRBV30 and J is TRBJ1-2; possibly TRBD1 for D (5 bases). Trimming removed 5 bases from V and 0 bases from J, with 10 bases in between. CDR3 length equals 13 residues. Germline V gene sequence: CDR1 GTSNPN, CDR2 SVGIG (reference sequence). CDR3 DNA sequence: TGTGCCTGGGTACAGGAAGCTAACTATGGCTACACCTTC. It is translated as CAWVQEANYGYTF.

The sample holds a few counts of this clone. V usage is TRBV4-2 and J usage is TRBJ1-5; 11 bases match TRBD1. The germline V gene has CDR1 LGHNA and CDR2 YNFKEQ. V was pared by 3 bases and J by 5 bases, with 6 bases of the junction left unmatched. This CDR3 is 16 amino acids long. The CDR3 DNA sequence: TGTGCCAGCAGCCAGATCTGGGGACAGGGGGATCAGCCCCAGCATTTT. Translation: CASSQIWGQGDQPQHF.

The CDR3: CASLLAGGYETQYF. The CDR3 nucleotides are TGTGCCAGCTTACTAGCGGGAGGGTATGAGACCCAGTACTTC. This sequence joins TRBV2 and TRBJ2-5, with 13 bases matching TRBD2. V was pared by 8 bases and J by 5 bases, with 5 bases of the junction left unmatched. The germline V gene encodes CDR1 SNHLY and CDR2 FYNNEI. The CDR3 spans 14 residues.

The chain is built from TRBV9 and TRBJ1-1, with D perhaps matching TRBD1 (5 bases). Germline V CDR1 and CDR2: SGDLS, YYNGEE. This CDR3 comprises 14 residues. The V end was cut by 4 bases, the J end by 4 bases, with 14 bases between. CDR3 loop: CASSTAGGGTEAFF. The CDR3, as DNA: TGTGCCAGCAGCACCGCTGGGGGAGGCACTGAAGCTTTCTTT.

The chain employs TRBV6-2 or TRBV6-3 and TRBJ2-5, with 8 bases that match TRBD2. The CDR3 spans 15 residues. In germline, CDR1 is MNHEY, CDR2 SVGEGT. V shed 6 bases and J 1 base; nucleotides not matched to a gene: 7. The CDR3 loop is CASSRGTRSQETQYF. The CDR3 region has the DNA TGTGCCAGCAGCCGAGGGACTAGATCCCAAGAGACCCAGTACTTC.

V gene TRBV6-6 combines with J gene TRBJ1-3, with 8 bases identical to TRBD1. The CDR3 spans 15 residues. Losses at the gene ends were 7 bases for V and 0 bases for J; bases not matched to a gene: 5. Germline CDR1 MNHNY, CDR2 SVGAGI (reference sequence). This CDR3 reads CASTTDRVSGNTIYF. Here the CDR3 DNA reads TGTGCCAGCACCACGGACAGGGTCTCTGGAAACACCATATATTTT.

The gene calls are TRBV10-2 and TRBJ1-1, with D possibly being TRBD1 (6 bases). There are 16 residues in the CDR3. Per germline, CDR1 WSHSY and CDR2 SAAADI. Trimming took 0 bases from V and 0 from J, leaving 11 bases between them. For the CDR3, the DNA is TGCGCCAGCAGTGAGTCGAGGTGGGGGCTGAACACTGAAGCTTTCTTT. Its translation: CASSESRWGLNTEAFF.

This clone has just a few counts. Other DNA sequences in the same sample also yield this CDR3. This chain uses TRBV28 with TRBJ1-1; D may be TRBD1 (5 bases). Germline loops: CDR1 MDHEN, CDR2 SYDVKM. V gave up 5 bases and J gave up 1 base, with 8 bases separating them. This CDR3 spans 13 amino acids. The CDR3 spells CASSLGGNTEAFF. For the CDR3, the DNA is TGTGCCAGCAGTCTCGGGGGGAACACTGAAGCTTTCTTT. The entire variable domain, with the rest obtained from reference TRBV28 and TRBJ1-1, is as follows: DVKVTQSSRYLVKRTGEKVFLECVQDMDHENMFWYRQDPGLGLRLIYFSYDVKMKEKGDIPEGYSVSREKKERFSLILESASTNQTSMYLCASSLGGNTEAFFGQGTRLTVV.

The V call is TRBV5-1, the J call TRBJ2-3; 12 bases agree with TRBD2. The junction had 5 bases not matched to a gene; V was cut back by 7 bases and J by 5 bases. The CDR3 sequence is 14 residues long. Germline V CDR1 and CDR2: SGHRS, YFSETQ. The CDR3 sequence: CASASGRAIDTQYF. The CDR3 bases are TGCGCCAGCGCTAGCGGGAGGGCAATAGATACGCAGTATTTT.

The chain uses TRBV30 and TRBJ2-3; 14 nucleotides align to TRBD2. V shed 3 bases and J 4 bases; nucleotides not matched to a gene: 12. This CDR3 region has 18 residues. The V gene's germline CDR1 is GTSNPN and CDR2 SVGIG (reference sequence). CDR3 loop: CAWSPWTSGGPGADTQYF. The DNA for the CDR3 is TGTGCCTGGAGCCCTTGGACTAGCGGGGGGCCGGGCGCAGATACGCAGTATTTT.

The V and J genes are TRBV30 and TRBJ1-4; D perhaps matches TRBD1 (6 bases). CDR3 length: 20 amino acids. Germline lookup yields CDR1 GTSNPN and CDR2 SVGIG (reference sequence). Trimming pared 3 bases from V and 0 bases from J, leaving 26 bases between. CDR3 bases: TGTGCCTGGAGAGGGCTGGGGGCCGGTCGCTCCTCCACAACTAATGAAAAACTGTTTTTT. Protein sequence: CAWRGLGAGRSSTTNEKLFF. The variable domain in full, completed from reference TRBV30 and TRBJ1-4, reads SQTIHQWPATLVQPVGSPLSLECTVEGTSNPNLYWYRQAAGRGLQLLFYSVGIGQISSEVPQNLSASRPQDRQFILSSKKLLLSDSGFYLCAWRGLGAGRSSTTNEKLFFGSGTQLSVL.